This T cell receptor beta chain was identified during a study of blood T cells in healthy people across ages. The CDR3 has 16 residues. V lost 3 bases, J lost 2 bases, and 16 bases lay in between. CDR1 and CDR2 from the germline V gene are SGHTA and FQGNSA. Donors gave about 9.3 milliliters of peripheral blood apiece. This clonotype was seen more than once but under ten times. Then a second PCR, running about 6 to 12 cycles, was carried out with a sample-barcoded 5' primer and a J-beta primer mix. TCRdb reprocessed the 5' RACE reads with MiXCR, giving one entry per CDR3 protein. Of approximately 800,000 distinct CDR3 sequences in the sample, nearly 60% are singletons; the top ten hold roughly 22%.

The sequencing sample was made of blood. This chain connects TRBV7-2 to TRBJ2-5; D gene ambiguous. The sequence was obtained from a man younger than 40 in good health. CDR3 sequence (DNA): TGTGCCAGCAGCTTGTCCAGGAGTTTATATCAAGAGACCCAGTACTTC. Translated: CASSLSRSLYQETQYF.